This entry features one TCR beta chain sequence. These data belong to a study of T-cell reconstitution after alpha-beta-depleted transplantation in children. Preparation of the TCRbeta library used unique molecular identifiers. TCRdb reprocessed the PCR reads with MiXCR, giving one entry per CDR3 protein. The sample includes approximately 520,000 distinct CDR3 sequences, roughly 33% seen only once; the top ten take 2% to 2.5%. The V and J ends lost 6 bases and 4 bases, in that order; junction bases with no gene match: 8. The CDR3 extends over 15 amino acids. The sample here was PBMCs from the stem cell graft donor, taken from the stem cell graft. The source is a human donor who donated a stem cell graft to a child with aplastic anemia. This chain connects TRBV12-3 or TRBV12-4 to TRBJ2-7, with 11 bases fitting TRBD2. CDR3 region: CASRPAGTSGYEQYF. The CDR3 DNA follows: TGTGCCAGCAGGCCCGCCGGGACTAGCGGTTACGAGCAGTACTTC.